This T cell receptor (beta chain) was obtained from a study of CD8 T cells in Susac syndrome. Study results and caveats: An acknowledgment was made by the study that its TCR sequencing and HLA analysis involved relatively few individuals.

Note on this clonotype: What it binds is not known.

CD8+ and CD4+ T cells taken from blood had their TCR beta sequenced. RNA was extracted with the RNeasy kit, and a quantity of about 0.5 to 1 ug was reverse transcribed using random hexamers. The method of amplification for TCR beta CDR3 was immunoSEQ multiplex PCR, covering 54 Vbeta and 13 Jbeta. TCRdb reprocessed the immunoSEQ multiplex PCR reads with MiXCR, giving one entry per CDR3 protein. Of 95,000 to 150,000 distinct CDR3 sequences in the sample, more than 80% are singletons; the top ten hold roughly 0.3%. CDR3 size: 11 residues. V gave up 0 bases and J gave up 6 bases, with 6 bases separating them. From germline, CDR1 is DFQATT and CDR2 SNEGSKA (reference sequence).

The sample consisted of CD8+ T cells from PBMCs. This TCR derives from a human donor with multiple sclerosis. The rearrangement joins TRBV20-1 to TRBJ2-7; no definite D call. The CDR3: CSAREGFEQYF. The CDR3 nucleotides are TGCAGTGCTAGAGAGGGGTTCGAGCAGTACTTC.